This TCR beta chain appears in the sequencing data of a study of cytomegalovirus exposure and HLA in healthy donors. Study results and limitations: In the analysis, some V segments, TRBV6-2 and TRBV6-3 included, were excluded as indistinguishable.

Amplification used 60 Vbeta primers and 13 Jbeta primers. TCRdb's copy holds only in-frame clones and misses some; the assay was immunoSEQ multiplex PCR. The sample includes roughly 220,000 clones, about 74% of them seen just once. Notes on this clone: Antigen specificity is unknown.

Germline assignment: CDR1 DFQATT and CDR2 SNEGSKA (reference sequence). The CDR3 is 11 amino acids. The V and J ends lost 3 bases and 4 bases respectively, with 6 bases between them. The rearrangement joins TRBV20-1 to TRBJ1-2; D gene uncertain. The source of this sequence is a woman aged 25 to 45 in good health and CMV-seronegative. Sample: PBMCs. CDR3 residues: CSARAGYGYTF. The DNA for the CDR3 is TGCAGTGCTAGGGCGGGCTATGGCTACACCTTC.